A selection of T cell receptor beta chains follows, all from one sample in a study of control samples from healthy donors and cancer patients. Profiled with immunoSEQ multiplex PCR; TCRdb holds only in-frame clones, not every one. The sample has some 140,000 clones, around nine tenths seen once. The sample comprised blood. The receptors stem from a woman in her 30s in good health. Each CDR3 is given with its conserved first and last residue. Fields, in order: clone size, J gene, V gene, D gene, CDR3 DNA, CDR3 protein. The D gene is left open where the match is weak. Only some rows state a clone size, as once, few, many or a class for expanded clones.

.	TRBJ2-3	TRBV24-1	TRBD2	TGTGCCACCCCCCCCGGGACTAGCGGGAGGTACCCCTTAGGGGATACGCAGTATTTT	CATPPGTSGRYPLGDTQYF
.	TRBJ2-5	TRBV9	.	TGTGCCAGCAGCGTACAGGGGAACCAAGAGACCCAGTACTTC	CASSVQGNQETQYF
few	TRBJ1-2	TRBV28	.	TGTGCCAGCAGTTCCCCAGGGGCCAACTATGGCTACACCTTC	CASSSPGANYGYTF
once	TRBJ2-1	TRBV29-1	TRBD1	TGCAGCGGACAGGGGCTAGATGAGCAGTTCTTC	CSGQGLDEQFF
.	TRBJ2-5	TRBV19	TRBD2	TGTGCCAGTGGAACTAGCGGGAGAGGGAAAGAGACCCAGTACTTC	CASGTSGRGKETQYF
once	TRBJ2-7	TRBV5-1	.	TGCGCCAGCAGCCCGGGGTACTACGAGCAGTACTTC	CASSPGYYEQYF
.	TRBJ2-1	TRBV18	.	TGTGCCAGCTCACCACCGGCAGGGTACTACAATGAGCAGTTCTTC	CASSPPAGYYNEQFF
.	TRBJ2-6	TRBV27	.	TGTGCCAGCAGTTTCAGAGCCTCTGGGGCCAACGTCCTGACTTTC	CASSFRASGANVLTF
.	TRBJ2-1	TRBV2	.	TGTGCCAGCAGTCCCGAGGCCTATGGCAATGAGCAGTTCTTC	CASSPEAYGNEQFF
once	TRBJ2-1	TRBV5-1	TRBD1	TGCGCCAGCAGTGGGGGACAGGGGGCGCGGAATGAGCAGTTCTTC	CASSGGQGARNEQFF
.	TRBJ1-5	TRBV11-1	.	TGTGCCAGCAGTTCAGGGGATAGCAATCAGCCCCAGCATTTT	CASSSGDSNQPQHF
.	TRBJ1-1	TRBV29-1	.	TGCAGCGCCCCCGGACAGACGGGGAACACTGAAGCTTTCTTT	CSAPGQTGNTEAFF
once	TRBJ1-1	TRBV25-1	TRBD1	TGTGCCAGCAGCCGACAGGGAAGTTCCACTGAAGCTTTCTTT	CASSRQGSSTEAFF
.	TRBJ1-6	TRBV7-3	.	TGTGCCAGCAGCTTAGACGGCTCAAATGATTCACCCCTCCACTTT	CASSLDGSNDSPLHF
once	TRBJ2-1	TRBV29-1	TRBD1	TGCAGCGTGGGGGACAGGTACAATGAGCAGTTCTTC	CSVGDRYNEQFF
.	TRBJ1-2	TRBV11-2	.	TGTGCCAGCAGCCGGGACGGAAGATATGGCTACACCTTC	CASSRDGRYGYTF
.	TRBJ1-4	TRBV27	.	TGTGCCAGCAGTTTTGGCGGAAATGAAAAACTGTTTTTT	CASSFGGNEKLFF
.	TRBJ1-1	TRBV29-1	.	TGCAGCGGGGGTCGGGGCGGGAACACTGAAGCTTTCTTT	CSGGRGGNTEAFF
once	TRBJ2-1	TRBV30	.	TGTGCCTGGAGTTCCGGCTTATACAATGAGCAGTTCTTC	CAWSSGLYNEQFF
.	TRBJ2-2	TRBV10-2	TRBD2	TGCGCCAGCAGACCTAGCGGGTCCACCGGGGAGCTGTTTTTT	CASRPSGSTGELFF
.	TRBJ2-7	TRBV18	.	TGTGCCAGCTCACCTCCAGCAGGATCCTACGAGCAGTACTTC	CASSPPAGSYEQYF
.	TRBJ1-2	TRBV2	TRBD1	TGTGCCAGCAGTTACGCCCGGGACAGGGGATATGGCTACACCTTC	CASSYARDRGYGYTF
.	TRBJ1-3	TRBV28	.	TGTGCCAGCACTCTTGGACCCAACTCTGGAAACACCATATATTTT	CASTLGPNSGNTIYF
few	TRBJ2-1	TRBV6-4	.	TGTGCCAGCAGTGATGCTAGCGTGGGAGTGAATGAGCAGTTCTTC	CASSDASVGVNEQFF
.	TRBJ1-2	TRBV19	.	TGTGCCAGTAACGAACCCGCTAGCCAGAAGGCGGACTACACCTTC	CASNEPASQKADYTF
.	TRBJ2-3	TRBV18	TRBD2	TGTGCCAGCTCACCACTAGCGGGTTATAGCACAGATACGCAGTATTTT	CASSPLAGYSTDTQYF
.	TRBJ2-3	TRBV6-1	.	TGTGCCAGCAGTGAATTGGGGACGCCCTACGATACGCAGTATTTT	CASSELGTPYDTQYF
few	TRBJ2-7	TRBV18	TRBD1	TGTGCCAGCTCAAAGACGGGACAGGGCTCCTACGAGCAGTACTTC	CASSKTGQGSYEQYF
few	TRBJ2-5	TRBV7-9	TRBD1	TGTGCCAGCAGCCCACGGGAGGGGACAGGGGGCCGCCGACAAGAGACCCAGTACTTC	CASSPREGTGGRRQETQYF
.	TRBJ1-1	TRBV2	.	TGTGCCAGCAGTGAAGCCAGACTCCTTATTGAAGCTTTCTTT	CASSEARLLIEAFF
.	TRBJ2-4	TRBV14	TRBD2	TGTGCCAGCAGGATTTTGGCGGGAGGGCCCCGAGGAAGGGAGTACTTC	CASRILAGGPRGREYF
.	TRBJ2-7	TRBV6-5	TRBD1	TGTGCCAGCAGTTACTCGGGGCAGGGGGCTGCCTACGAGCAGTACTTC	CASSYSGQGAAYEQYF
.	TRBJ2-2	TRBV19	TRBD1	TGTGCCAGTAGTAGGGGACAGGGGGCTTCGATCGGGGAGCTGTTTTTT	CASSRGQGASIGELFF
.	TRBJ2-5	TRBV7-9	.	TGTGCCGGCAGCTTAGAAGGACTCGGGCAGTACCAAGAGACCCAGTACTTC	CAGSLEGLGQYQETQYF
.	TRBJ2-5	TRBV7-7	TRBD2	TGTGCTAGCAGCCAACTCGGGGGAGGGATCCAAGAGACCCAGTACTTC	CASSQLGGGIQETQYF
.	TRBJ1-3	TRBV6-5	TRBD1	TGTGCCAGCAGCTTATACAGGGGAGACACCATATATTTT	CASSLYRGDTIYF
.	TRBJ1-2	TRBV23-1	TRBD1	TGCGCCAGGCCTACAGGGGATTATGGCTACACCTTC	CARPTGDYGYTF
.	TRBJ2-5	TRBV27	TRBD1	TGTGCCAGCAGTTCGCGGACAGGGGTCAGGACCCAGTACTTC	CASSSRTGVRTQYF
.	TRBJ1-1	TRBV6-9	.	TGTGCCAGCAGTTATGCATCGGACAGGAACACTGAAGCTTTCTTT	CASSYASDRNTEAFF
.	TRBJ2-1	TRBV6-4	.	TGTGCCAGCAGTTTCGAATACCCCGGACCCGCCAGGGGGGACAATGAGCAGTTCTTC	CASSFEYPGPARGDNEQFF
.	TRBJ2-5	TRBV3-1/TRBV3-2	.	TGTGCCAGCAGCCAAGGGGGACCAGGGATAGGGGAGACCCAGTACTTC	CASSQGGPGIGETQYF
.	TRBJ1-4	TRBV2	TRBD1	TGTGCCAGCACAGACAGGGGTGGAGAAAAACTGTTTTTT	CASTDRGGEKLFF
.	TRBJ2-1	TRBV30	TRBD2	TGTGCCTGGATGAGCGGGAGCTCCTACAATGAGCAGTTCTTC	CAWMSGSSYNEQFF
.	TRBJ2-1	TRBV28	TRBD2	TGTGCCAGCAGATCCGGGACTAGCGGGAAAGGTGAGCAGTTCTTC	CASRSGTSGKGEQFF
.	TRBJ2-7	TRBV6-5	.	TGTGCCAGCAGTTACGCGGGCGAGCAGTACTTC	CASSYAGEQYF
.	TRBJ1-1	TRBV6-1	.	TGTGCCAGCAGTGAAGGTCAGGTAGCTTTCTTT	CASSEGQVAFF
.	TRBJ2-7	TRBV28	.	TGTGCCAGCAGTTTGGGCGTTGGACTAAATAAACCCGAGCAGTACTTC	CASSLGVGLNKPEQYF
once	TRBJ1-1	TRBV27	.	TGTGCCAGCAGTTTATCGACTCTTCAGAGGGCTTTCTTT	CASSLSTLQRAFF
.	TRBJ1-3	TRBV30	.	TGTGCCTGGAGAGTAAGGGGCACAGGAAACACCATATATTTT	CAWRVRGTGNTIYF
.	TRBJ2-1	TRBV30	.	TGTGCCTGGAGTGGCACTACCAATGAGCAGTTCTTC	CAWSGTTNEQFF